These 2 T cell receptor beta chains originate from one sample sequenced in a study of OX40 agonist ivuxolimab in advanced cancers. TCRdb keeps only in-frame clones here, not all; method: immunoSEQ multiplex PCR. The top ten clones hold 6% of a sample with approximately 40,000 clones, approximately 90% of them seen once. The source was CD4+ or CD8+ T cells sorted from blood, collected in a trial of the OX40 agonist ivuxolimab. All receptors come from an adult with an advanced solid tumor such as melanoma, head and neck, liver or kidney cancer.

V gene TRBV6-5 combines with J gene TRBJ2-7; 10 bases are a match to TRBD1. The V segment lost 6 bases and the J segment 1 base; nucleotides outside the gene matches: 3. This CDR3 is built from 14 residues. Germline lookup yields CDR1 MNHEY and CDR2 SVGAGI. This CDR3 is CASRRTGGSYEQYF. In DNA form, the CDR3 reads TGTGCCAGCAGACGGACAGGGGGTTCCTACGAGCAGTACTTC.

The chain links TRBV9 to TRBJ2-5, with TRBD1 matching 8 bases. The CDR3 contains 14 residues. The germline CDR1 and CDR2 sequences are SGDLS and YYNGEE. After removal of 2 bases from V and 4 bases from J, the junction contained 4 bases not matched to a gene. The CDR3 sequence: CASSVRGQGETQYF. The CDR3 DNA reads TGTGCCAGCAGCGTCAGGGGGCAGGGAGAGACCCAGTACTTC.